Listed here are 20 T cell receptor beta chains from one sample, sequenced in a study of cytomegalovirus exposure and HLA in healthy donors. Vbeta (60) and Jbeta (13) primers were used in the PCR. Sequencing used immunoSEQ multiplex PCR; TCRdb keeps in-frame clones, though not all of them. The sample comprises tens of thousands of clones, 75% to 85% of which are singletons, and around 3.1% rests with the top ten. The specimen was PBMCs. These receptor sequences come from a man aged 50 to 59 in good health and CMV-seropositive.

J is TRBJ1-1 and V is TRBV10-3; 7 nucleotides align to TRBD1. There are 13 residues in the CDR3. The ends lost 7 bases at V and 2 bases at J; junction bases unmatched: 4. Germline V CDR1 and CDR2: ENHRY, SYGVKD. CDR3 DNA sequence: TGTGCCATCAATGGACAGGAAAACACTGAAGCTTTCTTT. This gives the protein CAINGQENTEAFF.

The V call is TRBV2, the J call TRBJ1-1; D is perhaps TRBD1 (5 bases). Per germline, CDR1 SNHLY and CDR2 FYNNEI. CDR3 length: 15 amino acids. Trimming took off 1 base at V and 1 base at J, with 10 bases between the two ends. The CDR3 sequence is CASSEDRGANTEAFF. Written as DNA, the CDR3 is TGTGCCAGCAGTGAAGACCGTGGGGCGAACACTGAAGCTTTCTTT.

This chain joins TRBV7-9 and TRBJ1-2; D is uncertain. Trimming pared 1 base from V and 4 bases from J, leaving 10 bases between. Germline values: CDR1 SEHNR, CDR2 FQNEAQ (reference sequence). This CDR3 region has 14 residues. The CDR3 spells CASSLVADIYGYTF. The CDR3 DNA sequence: TGTGCCAGCAGCTTAGTTGCAGACATCTATGGCTACACCTTC.

Comment on this clone: Germline and junction disagree at one end, which may indicate a read error. The chain is built from TRBV7-9 and TRBJ2-1; the D is unclear. The CDR3 runs 17 residues. CDR1 is SEHNR, CDR2 FQNEAQ, per germline (reference sequence). CDR3 nucleotides: TGTTCCAGCAGCTCCCAAAAAGAAATGCGCTCCTACAATGAGCAGTTCTTC. Translating gives CSSSSQKEMRSYNEQFF.

The gene calls are TRBV7-2 and TRBJ2-7, with TRBD2 identical over 10 bases. The CDR3 is made up of 13 amino acids. Per the germline V gene, CDR1 is SGHTA and CDR2 is FQGNSA. The trim removed 5 bases at V and 4 bases at J, leaving 2 bases unmatched. The CDR3, as DNA: TGTGCCAGCAGCGCAGCGGGAGGGTACGAGCAGTACTTC. Residues: CASSAAGGYEQYF.

V and J are TRBV25-1 and TRBJ1-5; the match to TRBD1 covers 10 bases. Trimming at V came to 2 bases and at J to 7 bases, leaving 5 bases not matched to a gene. The CDR3 covers 15 residues. CDR1 and CDR2 (germline): MGHDK, SYGVNS. The DNA of the CDR3 is TGTGCCAGCAGTGAAGCCGGGACAGGGGCGCAGCCCCAGCATTTT. It encodes CASSEAGTGAQPQHF. The whole variable domain, remainder taken from reference TRBV25-1 and TRBJ1-5, is EADIYQTPRYLVIGTGKKITLECSQTMGHDKMYWYQQDPGMELHLIHYSYGVNSTEKGDLSSESTVSRIRTEHFPLTLESARPSHTSQYLCASSEAGTGAQPQHFGDGTRLSIL.

The chain joins TRBV2 to TRBJ2-2, with TRBD1 identical over 10 bases. CDR3 length equals 16 residues. Germline V gives CDR1 SNHLY, CDR2 FYNNEI. Trimming removed 6 bases from V and 5 bases from J; junction bases left unmatched: 9. CDR3 amino acids: CASRRSGQGQTGELFF. The CDR3 DNA follows: TGTGCCAGCAGGCGGTCGGGACAGGGGCAAACCGGGGAGCTGTTTTTT.

The chain employs TRBV9 and TRBJ1-1; D perhaps matches TRBD1 (5 bases). The CDR3 is made up of 16 amino acids. V lost 4 bases to trimming and J lost 0 bases, with 16 bases between them. Germline V gives CDR1 SGDLS, CDR2 YYNGEE. The CDR3: CASSPTGGALNTEAFF. Here the CDR3 DNA reads TGTGCCAGCAGCCCGACGGGTGGGGCCTTGAACACTGAAGCTTTCTTT. The whole variable domain, remainder taken from reference TRBV9 and TRBJ1-1, is DSGVTQTPKHLITATGQRVTLRCSPRSGDLSVYWYQQSLDQGLQFLIQYYNGEERAKGNILERFSAQQFPDLHSELNLSSLELGDSALYFCASSPTGGALNTEAFFGQGTRLTVV.

This clone appeared a few times. The CDR3 DNA reads TGTGCCAGCAGCTTGGCCACGGCGGGAGGGACACTCTTTTATGAGCAGTTCTTC. It yields the protein CASSLATAGGTLFYEQFF. V is TRBV5-4 and J is TRBJ2-1, with 9 positions matching TRBD2. This CDR3 has 18 amino acids. The V and J ends lost 0 bases and 8 bases, in that order; junction bases with no gene match: 15. Germline V gene data show CDR1 as SGHNT and CDR2 as YYREEE (reference sequence).

This chain connects TRBV5-6 to TRBJ2-7, with TRBD1 matching over 7 bases. Trimming removed 2 bases from V and 5 bases from J; junction bases left unmatched: 10. Germline V gene data show CDR1 as SGHDT and CDR2 as YYEEEE. The CDR3 runs 15 residues. This CDR3 reads CASSFERTGVHEQYF. CDR3 sequence (DNA): TGTGCCAGCAGCTTTGAAAGAACAGGGGTCCACGAGCAGTACTTC.

This clone has only one observation. The chain employs TRBV7-2 and TRBJ2-1; tentative D call: TRBD2 (5 bases). Germline CDR1 is SGHTA and CDR2 is FQGNSA. The V end was cut by 1 base, the J end by 7 bases, with 14 bases between. This CDR3 is 15 amino acids long. The CDR3 spells CASSLESASRNEQFF. CDR3 bases: TGTGCCAGCAGCTTAGAGTCCGCTAGCCGGAATGAGCAGTTCTTC. Variable domain in full (rest from reference TRBV7-2 and TRBJ2-1): GAGVSQSPSNKVTEKGKDVELRCDPISGHTALYWYRQSLGQGLEFLIYFQGNSAPDKSGLPSDRFSAERTGGSVSTLTIQRTQQEDSAVYLCASSLESASRNEQFFGPGTRLTVL.

The chain carries TRBV19 and TRBJ2-3, with D unclear. V lost 5 bases to trimming and J lost 4 bases, with 16 bases between them. Germline CDR1 reads LNHDA; CDR2 reads SQIVND (reference sequence). This CDR3 has 15 residues. The CDR3 region is CASSSVVGFADTQYF. The CDR3 nucleotides are TGTGCCAGTAGTTCGGTAGTGGGCTTTGCAGATACGCAGTATTTT.

The chain combines TRBV6-1 with TRBJ2-7, with 8 bases lining up with TRBD1. J gave up 1 base and V 5 bases, and 4 bases lay outside the gene matches. Germline values: CDR1 MNHNS, CDR2 SASEGT. The CDR3 is 14 residues long. Written as DNA, the CDR3 is TGTGCCAGCAGTTTCGGACAGGGATCCTACGAGCAGTACTTC. Its protein product is CASSFGQGSYEQYF.

The CDR3, as DNA: TGCGCCAGCAGCCAAGGAGACAGCTACGAGCAGTACTTC. The encoded protein is CASSQGDSYEQYF. The V gene is TRBV4-3, the J gene TRBJ2-7, with a weak D call TRBD1 (5 bases). The CDR3 has 13 amino acids. Germline loops: CDR1 LGHNA, CDR2 YSLEER. V dropped 1 base and J dropped 3 bases, with 7 bases sitting between them.

The chain carries TRBV7-9 and TRBJ2-1; D unclear. The germline V gene encodes CDR1 SEHNR and CDR2 FQNEAQ (reference sequence). The CDR3 length is 14 residues. Deletions cut 0 bases from V and 6 bases from J, with 9 bases between. CDR3 nucleotides: TGTGCCAGCAGCTTAGCTTGGTTAGTCAATGAGCAGTTCTTC. Its protein product is CASSLAWLVNEQFF.

This chain links TRBV5-7 with TRBJ2-3; unclear D gene. TRBV5-7 is an ORF, and what it does is uncertain. This CDR3 is built from 19 residues. V lost 5 bases, J lost 6 bases, and 31 bases lay in between. CDR3 DNA: TGTGCCAGCAGTTACCTTTCCCCCAACTACTTTACCGGAGTGGATACGCAGTATTTT. It is translated as CASSYLSPNYFTGVDTQYF.

The rearrangement uses TRBV5-1 and TRBJ2-5, with 8 bases aligning to TRBD2. The CDR3 extends over 16 amino acids. Germline-derived CDR1 and CDR2 are SGHRS and YFSETQ. Germline trimming cut 0 bases from V and 1 base from J; bases unmatched to any gene: 5. The CDR3 loop is CASSLGLAGTQETQYF. CDR3 bases: TGCGCCAGCAGCTTGGGGCTAGCGGGTACCCAAGAGACCCAGTACTTC.

This chain uses TRBV29-1 with TRBJ2-3; tentative D call: TRBD2 (6 bases). Trimming left V 6 bases short and J 3 bases short, with 28 bases between. The CDR3 has 18 residues. The germline V gene encodes CDR1 SQVTM and CDR2 ANQGSEA. The CDR3 DNA follows: TGCAGCGTGGTTTTTCGAGGGCTACCCGGGAGACGAACAGATACGCAGTATTTT. The encoded protein is CSVVFRGLPGRRTDTQYF.

The genes are TRBV28 and TRBJ1-5; no firm D call. Germline loops: CDR1 MDHEN, CDR2 SYDVKM. Trimming took 3 bases from V and 5 from J, leaving 8 bases between them. The CDR3 extends over 13 amino acids. CDR3 in DNA: TGTGCCAGCAGTTTCGGTGGGCATCAGCCCCAGCATTTT. The encoded protein is CASSFGGHQPQHF.

This clone turned up a few times. This chain links TRBV11-2 with TRBJ1-4, with a weak D call TRBD1 (6 bases). V lost 4 bases to trimming and J lost 4 bases, with 10 bases between them. The CDR3 is 14 amino acids. In germline, CDR1 is SGHAT, CDR2 FQNNGV. In nucleotides, the CDR3 is TGTGCCAGCAGCTCAAGGGGGGGTAATGAAAAACTGTTTTTT. The encoded protein is CASSSRGGNEKLFF.